This T cell receptor (beta chain) was sequenced during a study of T-cell reconstitution after alpha-beta-depleted transplantation in children (dated by TCRdb to 2016 to 2017). Some background on the complete study: The study quantitatively tracked T-cell immune reconstitution after TCRalphabeta/CD19-depleted allogeneic hematopoietic cell transplantation in children using TCR repertoire profiling.

In its sample, this clonotype was seen a few times. Its antigen is still unknown. Base qualities are not provided; no much larger clone lies one nucleotide away. Libraries were constructed by PCR. The instrument given in TCRdb is Illumina HiSeq 2500. To normalize quantification of the TCRbeta repertoire, the TCR libraries were built with molecular barcoding that relied on unique molecular identifiers. TCRdb reran the public reads through fastp at Q25 and MiXCR, keeping productive beta chains. A single entry per CDR3 protein holds the most common genes and DNA from its merged rows. This sample is represented by about half a million distinct CDR3 sequences; under 15% of them were singletons. 4.5% to 6% of the sample goes to the ten largest clones. This TCR was sampled from a human donor who donated a stem cell graft to a child with combined immunodeficiency. The starting material was PBMCs from the stem cell graft donor, obtained from the stem cell graft.

The CDR3 loop reads CASSRLSRGTFDEQYF. The nucleotide sequence reads TGTGCCAGCAGCCGCCTTAGTCGGGGCACCTTCGACGAGCAGTACTTC. This chain joins TRBV3-1 to TRBJ2-7; the D segment might be TRBD1 or TRBD2, since each matches 5 bases. CDR1 and CDR2, looked up from the germline V gene (reference sequence), are LGHDT and YNNKEL. V and J are truncated by 4 bases and 5 bases respectively, leaving an intervening sequence of 21 bases. The CDR3 goes from the cysteine to the phenylalanine over 16 residues. Only the CDR3 portion is preserved as DNA: 48 bases, with reading frame beginning at the first base.